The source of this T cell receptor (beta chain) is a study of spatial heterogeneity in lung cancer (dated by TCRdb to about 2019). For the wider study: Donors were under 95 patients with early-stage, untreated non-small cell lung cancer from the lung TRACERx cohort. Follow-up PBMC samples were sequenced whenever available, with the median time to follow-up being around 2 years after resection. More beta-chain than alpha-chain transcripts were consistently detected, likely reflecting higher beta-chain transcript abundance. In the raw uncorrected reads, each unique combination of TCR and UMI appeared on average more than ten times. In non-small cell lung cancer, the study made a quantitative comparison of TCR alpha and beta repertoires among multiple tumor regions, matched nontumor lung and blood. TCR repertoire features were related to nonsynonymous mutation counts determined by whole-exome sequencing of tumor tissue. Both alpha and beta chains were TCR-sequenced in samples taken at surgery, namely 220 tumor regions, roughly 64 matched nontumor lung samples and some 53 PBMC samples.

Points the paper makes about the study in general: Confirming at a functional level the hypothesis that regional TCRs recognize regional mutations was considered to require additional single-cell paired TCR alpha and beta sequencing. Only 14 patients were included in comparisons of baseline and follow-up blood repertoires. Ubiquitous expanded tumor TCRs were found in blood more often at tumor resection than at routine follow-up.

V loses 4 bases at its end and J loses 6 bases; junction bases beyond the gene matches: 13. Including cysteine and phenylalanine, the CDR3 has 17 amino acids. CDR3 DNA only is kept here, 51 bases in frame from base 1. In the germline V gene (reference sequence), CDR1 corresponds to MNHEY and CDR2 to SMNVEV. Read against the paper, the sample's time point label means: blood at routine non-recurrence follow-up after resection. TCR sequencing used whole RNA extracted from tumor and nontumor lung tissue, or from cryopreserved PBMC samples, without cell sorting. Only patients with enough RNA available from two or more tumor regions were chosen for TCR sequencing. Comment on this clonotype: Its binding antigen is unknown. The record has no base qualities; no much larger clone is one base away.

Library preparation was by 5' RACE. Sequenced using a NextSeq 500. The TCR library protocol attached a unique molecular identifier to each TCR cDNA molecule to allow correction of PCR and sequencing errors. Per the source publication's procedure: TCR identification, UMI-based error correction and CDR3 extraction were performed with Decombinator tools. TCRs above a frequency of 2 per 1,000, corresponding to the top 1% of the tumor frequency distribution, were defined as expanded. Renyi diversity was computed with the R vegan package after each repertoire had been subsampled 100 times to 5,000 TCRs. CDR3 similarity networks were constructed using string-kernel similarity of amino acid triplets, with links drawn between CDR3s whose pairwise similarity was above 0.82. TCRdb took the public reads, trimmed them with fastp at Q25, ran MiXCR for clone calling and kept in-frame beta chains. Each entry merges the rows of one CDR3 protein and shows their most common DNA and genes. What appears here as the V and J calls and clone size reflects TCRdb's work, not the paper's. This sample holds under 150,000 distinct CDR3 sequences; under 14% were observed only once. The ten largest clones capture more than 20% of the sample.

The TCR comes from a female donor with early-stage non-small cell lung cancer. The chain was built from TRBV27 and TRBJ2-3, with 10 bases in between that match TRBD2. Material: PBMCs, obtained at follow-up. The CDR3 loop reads CASSSQRTSGKADTQYF. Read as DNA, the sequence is TGTGCCAGCAGTTCCCAGCGGACTAGCGGAAAGGCCGATACGCAGTATTTT.